The 21 T cell receptor beta chains reported below all come from one sample, sequenced in a study of T cell responses to AZD1222 COVID-19 vaccine. Profiled with immunoSEQ multiplex PCR; TCRdb holds only in-frame clones, not every one. The sample yields fewer than 130,000 clones, approximately 92% seen once. The sample in question was peripheral blood, obtained on day 0 of AZD1222 vaccination. These receptor sequences come from an adult in good health.

The gene calls are TRBV3-1 (or the pseudogene TRBV3-2) and TRBJ2-5, with D possibly being TRBD1 (6 bases). V dropped 2 bases and J dropped 5 bases, with 15 bases sitting between them. This CDR3 is built from 15 residues. Germline lookup yields CDR1 LGHDT and CDR2 YNNKEL (reference sequence). The CDR3 sequence is CASSQLPTGRETQYF. The CDR3 nucleotides are TGTGCCAGCAGCCAATTGCCGACAGGTCGGGAGACCCAGTACTTC.

V is TRBV19 and J is TRBJ2-2, with TRBD1 matching over 7 bases. Trimming cost V 2 bases and J 5 bases; bases outside gene matches: 5. The germline CDR1 and CDR2 sequences are LNHDA and SQIVND (reference sequence). CDR3 length: 15 residues. In DNA form, the CDR3 reads TGTGCCAGTAGTATATCAGGGGGTGATACCGGGGAGCTGTTTTTT. It is translated as CASSISGGDTGELFF. The variable domain in full, completed from reference TRBV19 and TRBJ2-2, reads DGGITQSPKYLFRKEGQNVTLSCEQNLNHDAMYWYRQDPGQGLRLIYYSQIVNDFQKGDIAEGYSVSREKKESFPLTVTSAQKNPTAFYLCASSISGGDTGELFFGEGSRLTVL.

The chain joins TRBV7-8 to TRBJ1-6, with D possibly TRBD1 on 5 matching bases. With 5 bases removed from V and 10 bases from J, the gap between germline ends came to 21 bases. Germline CDR1 reads SGHVS; CDR2 reads FQNEAQ. The CDR3 extends over 16 amino acids. The CDR3 region has the DNA TGTGCCAGCAGCCAGGGCCAGCCGGGATCACTATCACCCCTCCACTTT. Translated, it gives CASSQGQPGSLSPLHF.

This clone was recorded a few times. V usage is TRBV20-1 and J usage is TRBJ2-3; D unresolved. Germline V gene data show CDR1 as DFQATT and CDR2 as SNEGSKA (reference sequence). The CDR3 contains 11 residues. The CDR3 DNA follows: TGCAGCTCTCGCGTGGCGGATACGCAGTATTTT. Its translation is CSSRVADTQYF.

The J gene is TRBJ2-5, the V gene TRBV29-1; TRBD2 matches at 12 bases. The length of the CDR3 is 22 residues. J gave up 5 bases and V 4 bases, and 29 bases lay outside the gene matches. The germline V gene encodes CDR1 SQVTM and CDR2 ANQGSEA. The CDR3 DNA is TGCAGCGTTGCCGCCCCCCTTGGGGGCGTTCTAGCGGGAGGGCCGTCTGGTGAGACCCAGTACTTC. The encoded protein is CSVAAPLGGVLAGGPSGETQYF. Full variable domain (outside the CDR3, taken from reference TRBV29-1 and TRBJ2-5): SAVISQKPSRDICQRGTSLTIQCQVDSQVTMMFWYRQQPGQSLTLIATANQGSEATYESGFVIDKFPISRPNLTFSTLTVSNMSPEDSSIYLCSVAAPLGGVLAGGPSGETQYFGPGTRLLVL.

The chain recombines TRBV14 with TRBJ2-2; TRBD1 matches 7 bases. The V gene's germline CDR1 is SGHDN and CDR2 FVKESK. The junction had 9 bases not matched to a gene; V was cut back by 4 bases and J by 4 bases. The CDR3 runs 16 residues. DNA for the CDR3: TGTGCCAGCAGCCTGCCGAGGGGGCGCGGCACCGGGGAGCTGTTTTTT. Translation: CASSLPRGRGTGELFF.

The V call is TRBV18, the J call TRBJ2-7; 10 bases match TRBD1. Germline values: CDR1 KGHSH, CDR2 LQKENI. The CDR3 sequence is 14 residues long. With 4 bases clipped from V and 3 bases from J, the junction kept 3 bases outside the gene matches. As DNA, the CDR3 is TGTGCCAGCTCACAGGACAGGGGGGTCTACGAGCAGTACTTC. Residues: CASSQDRGVYEQYF.

The chain has TRBV30 and TRBJ2-5; D might be TRBD2 (6 bases). The CDR3 consists of 13 residues. Germline CDR1 GTSNPN, CDR2 SVGIG (reference sequence). The V end lost 3 bases, the J end lost 5 bases, and 13 bases lay between the germline ends. The CDR3 reads CAWRLPGRETQYF. The CDR3 DNA is TGTGCCTGGAGACTTCCAGGGAGGGAGACCCAGTACTTC.

The V and J genes are TRBV11-3 and TRBJ2-1; a weak D match, TRBD1 (5 bases). Trimming shortened V by 1 base and J by 0 bases, and 10 bases separated the two germline ends. CDR1 and CDR2 from the germline V gene are SGHNT and YENEEA. The CDR3 extends over 16 amino acids. The CDR3 region is CASSLVGQLSYNEQFF. DNA of the CDR3: TGTGCCAGCAGCTTAGTGGGGCAGCTCTCCTACAATGAGCAGTTCTTC.

In this sample, this clone turned up once. Other DNA sequences in this specimen translate into the identical CDR3. The CDR3 DNA follows: TGTGCCAGCTCACCAGGAGAGACCCAGTACTTC. It specifies CASSPGETQYF. This chain uses TRBV18 with TRBJ2-5; D is unclear. Germline CDR1 is KGHSH and CDR2 is LQKENI. Deletions cut 2 bases from V and 4 bases from J, with 2 bases between. The CDR3 length is 11 residues. Based on the CDR3 plus reference TRBV18 and TRBJ2-5, the full variable domain is NAGVMQNPRHLVRRRGQEARLRCSPMKGHSHVYWYRQLPEEGLKFMVYLQKENIIDESGMPKERFSAEFPKEGPSILRIQQVVRGDSAAYFCASSPGETQYFGPGTRLLVL.

This clone was recorded only once. The chain is built from TRBV2 and TRBJ2-6; TRBD1 aligns across 8 bases. The CDR3 length is 16 residues. CDR1 and CDR2 (germline): SNHLY, FYNNEI. J was trimmed by 2 bases and V by 4 bases; bases with no gene match: 4. CDR3 in amino acids: CASSVQGAAGANVLTF. The DNA for the CDR3 is TGTGCCAGCAGTGTTCAGGGGGCTGCTGGGGCCAACGTCCTGACTTTC.

As to this clone: A junction boundary mismatches the germline segment, possibly from a read error. This sequence joins TRBV11-2 and TRBJ1-4; no firm D call. CDR3 length equals 15 residues. CDR1 is SGHAT, CDR2 FQNNGV, per germline. For the CDR3, the DNA is TGTGCCAGCAGCCTAGAGACGGTCTATAATGAAAAACTGTTTTTT. Its translation is CASSLETVYNEKLFF.

CDR3 sequence (DNA): TGTGCCAGTGGTTGGACGGCGAACACTGAAGCTTTCTTT. Amino acid sequence: CASGWTANTEAFF. V is TRBV19 and J is TRBJ1-1; D uncertain. Germline loops: CDR1 LNHDA, CDR2 SQIVND (reference sequence). The CDR3 has 13 residues. Deletions cut 8 bases from V and 1 base from J, with 11 bases between.

V and J are TRBV11-2 and TRBJ1-6; D is uncertain. This CDR3 spans 15 amino acids. V dropped 5 bases and J dropped 10 bases, with 18 bases sitting between them. The germline CDR1 and CDR2 sequences are SGHAT and FQNNGV. CDR3 in amino acids: CASSPQLGPGSPLHF. The CDR3 nucleotides are TGTGCCAGCAGCCCACAACTCGGCCCCGGATCACCCCTCCACTTT.

V gene TRBV9 combines with J gene TRBJ2-6; 7 bases map to TRBD1. The length of the CDR3 is 17 residues. The germline V gene has CDR1 SGDLS and CDR2 YYNGEE. V lost 3 bases to trimming and J lost 4 bases; unmatched junction nucleotides: 10. CDR3 sequence reads: CASSGGTAQSGANVLTF. The CDR3 coding sequence is TGTGCCAGCAGCGGGGGGACAGCCCAATCCGGGGCCAACGTCCTGACTTTC.

The chain employs TRBV4-1 and TRBJ2-5; 14 bases map to TRBD2. The CDR3 contains 16 residues. Germline V gene sequence: CDR1 MGHRA, CDR2 YSYEKL. The V gene end was trimmed by 4 bases and the J gene end by 1 base; junction bases not matched to a gene: 2. The CDR3 here is CASSPGLAGVQETQYF. Here the CDR3 DNA reads TGCGCCAGCAGCCCGGGACTAGCGGGGGTCCAAGAGACCCAGTACTTC.

The V gene is TRBV19, the J gene TRBJ1-5, with TRBD1 matching 9 bases. Germline CDR1 LNHDA, CDR2 SQIVND (reference sequence). Trimming at V came to 6 bases and at J to 0 bases, leaving 9 bases not matched to a gene. The CDR3 loop spans 17 amino acids. The CDR3 coding sequence is TGTGCCAGTAGCAAATTAGGGACAGGGACTAGCAATCAGCCCCAGCATTTT. Protein product: CASSKLGTGTSNQPQHF.

The genes are TRBV19 and TRBJ1-1; D is perhaps TRBD1 (6 bases). CDR1 and CDR2 (germline): LNHDA, SQIVND (reference sequence). This CDR3 has 16 amino acids. The ends were cut back, 10 bases at V and 3 bases at J, with 24 bases in the middle. The CDR3, as DNA: TGTGCCATCGTCTCGCGGGGCGGAAAGGGGGACACTGAAGCTTTCTTT. Translating it yields CAIVSRGGKGDTEAFF.

V is TRBV27 and J is TRBJ2-5; possible D gene TRBD2, 6 bases. The CDR3 has 14 residues. Trimming pared 3 bases from V and 6 bases from J, leaving 14 bases between. CDR1 is MNHEY and CDR2 is SMNVEV in the germline V gene (reference sequence). The CDR3, as DNA: TGTGCCAGCAGTTTCCACGGGAGTGAAAAGACCCAGTACTTC. Residues: CASSFHGSEKTQYF.

The DNA of the CDR3 is TGTGCCAGCAGCCCAGCTGCGGTAGCGGGCGGGTCGCAGTATTTT. The encoded protein is CASSPAAVAGGSQYF. This chain joins TRBV3-1 (or the pseudogene TRBV3-2) and TRBJ2-3, with 7 bases aligning to TRBD2. The CDR3 has 15 residues. Trimming at V came to 4 bases and at J to 10 bases, leaving 14 bases not matched to a gene. Germline CDR1 and CDR2: LGHDT and YNNKEL (reference sequence).

The chain joins TRBV5-8 to TRBJ1-2; tentatively, D is TRBD1 (5 bases). The CDR3 contains 15 residues. Germline V gene sequence: CDR1 SGHTS, CDR2 YDEGEE. V was shortened by 0 bases and J by 2 bases, with 11 bases between the two germline ends. CDR3 nucleotides: TGTGCCAGCAGCTTGGCAGGGTGGGGGAACTATGGCTACACCTTC. It is translated as CASSLAGWGNYGYTF. Based on the CDR3 plus reference TRBV5-8 and TRBJ1-2, the full variable domain is EAGVTQSPTHLIKTRGQQATLRCSPISGHTSVYWYQQALGLGLQFLLWYDEGEERNRGNFPPRFSGRQFPNYSSELNVNALELEDSALYLCASSLAGWGNYGYTFGSGTRLTVV.